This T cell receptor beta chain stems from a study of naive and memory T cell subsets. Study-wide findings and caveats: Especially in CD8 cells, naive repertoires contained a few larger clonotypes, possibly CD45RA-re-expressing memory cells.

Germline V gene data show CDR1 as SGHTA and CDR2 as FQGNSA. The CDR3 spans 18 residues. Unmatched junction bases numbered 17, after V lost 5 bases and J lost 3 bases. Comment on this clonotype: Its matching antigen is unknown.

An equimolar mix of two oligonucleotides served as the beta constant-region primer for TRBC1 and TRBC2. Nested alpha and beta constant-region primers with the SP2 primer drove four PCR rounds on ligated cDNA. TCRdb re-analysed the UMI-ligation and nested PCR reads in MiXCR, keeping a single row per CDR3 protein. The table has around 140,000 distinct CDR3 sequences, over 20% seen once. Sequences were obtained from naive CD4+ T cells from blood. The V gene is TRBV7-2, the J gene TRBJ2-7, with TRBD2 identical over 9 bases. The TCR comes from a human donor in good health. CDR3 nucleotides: TGTGCCAGCAGCCCATTCCCCTCTAGCGGGACGAACCTCTACGAGCAGTACTTC. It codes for CASSPFPSSGTNLYEQYF.